The 31 T cell receptor beta chains reported below all come from one sample, sequenced in a study of technical replicates of blood from a handful of donors. Produced via immunoSEQ multiplex PCR; TCRdb's table is partial and in-frame only. The sample includes about 44,000 clones, 96% of them seen just once. The specimen was T cells isolated from PBMCs. These receptors all come from a human donor in good health.

The V call is TRBV19, the J call TRBJ1-3; D possibly corresponds to TRBD1 (5 bases). Trimming pared 10 bases from V and 0 bases from J, leaving 10 bases between. Germline CDR1 is LNHDA and CDR2 is SQIVND (reference sequence). This CDR3 spans 13 amino acids. CDR3 amino acids: CATQAISGNTIYF. CDR3 nucleotide sequence: TGTGCCACACAGGCAATCTCTGGAAACACCATATATTTT.

J is TRBJ1-5 and V is TRBV5-8, with unresolved D. The length of the CDR3 is 16 residues. Germline V CDR1 and CDR2: SGHTS, YDEGEE. Trimming removed 4 bases at V and 7 bases at J, with 21 bases between. The CDR3 DNA follows: TGTGCCAGCAGCCCCCGGCAGGCAACTACGGGGCAGCCCCAGCATTTT. Its translation: CASSPRQATTGQPQHF. Supplemented by reference TRBV5-8 and TRBJ1-5, the full variable domain reads EAGVTQSPTHLIKTRGQQATLRCSPISGHTSVYWYQQALGLGLQFLLWYDEGEERNRGNFPPRFSGRQFPNYSSELNVNALELEDSALYLCASSPRQATTGQPQHFGDGTRLSIL.

This clone has a single count. This chain uses TRBV10-1 with TRBJ2-2, with 9 bases identical to TRBD2. Trimming took 0 bases from V and 4 from J; bases not matched to a gene: 3. The CDR3 is 16 amino acids. Germline V CDR1 and CDR2: WNHNN, SYGVQD (reference sequence). CDR3 protein: CASSESSGSGTGELFF. DNA for the CDR3: TGCGCCAGCAGTGAGTCTAGCGGGAGCGGCACCGGGGAGCTGTTTTTT.

V usage is TRBV27 and J usage is TRBJ2-7, with D possibly matching TRBD1 (6 bases). Trimming left V 5 bases short and J 6 bases short, with 14 bases between. Germline loops: CDR1 MNHEY, CDR2 SMNVEV (reference sequence). The CDR3 is 13 amino acids. The chain's CDR3 is CASSPGASFEQYF. The CDR3 nucleotides read TGTGCCAGCAGTCCAGGGGCCAGCTTCGAGCAGTACTTC.

This rearrangement joins TRBV9 to TRBJ2-3, with D perhaps TRBD1 (6 bases). Germline-derived CDR1 and CDR2 are SGDLS and YYNGEE. This CDR3 has 15 residues. The ends were cut back, 0 bases at V and 5 bases at J, with 13 bases in the middle. CDR3 nucleotides: TGTGCCAGCAGCGTAGTTCTACAGGGCCAAGATACGCAGTATTTT. Its translation: CASSVVLQGQDTQYF.

The V gene is TRBV30, the J gene TRBJ1-2; D remains unclear. V lost 1 base and J lost 5, with 14 bases in between. The CDR3 is 14 amino acids. CDR1 and CDR2 from the germline V gene are GTSNPN and SVGIG (reference sequence). As DNA, the CDR3 is TGTGCCTGGAGTGAGAAGCGGGAAAGATATGGCTACACCTTC. The encoded protein is CAWSEKRERYGYTF.

This chain joins TRBV11-3 and TRBJ1-1; D perhaps matches TRBD1 (5 bases). V was cut by 5 bases and J by 1 base, with 11 bases left in between. Germline loops: CDR1 SGHNT, CDR2 YENEEA. This CDR3 is 14 amino acids long. The CDR3 here is CASSVSQGNTEAFF. As DNA, the CDR3 is TGTGCCAGCAGCGTATCGCAGGGGAACACTGAAGCTTTCTTT.

In its sample, this clone was seen once. V gene TRBV30 combines with J gene TRBJ2-1; a weak D match, TRBD1 (5 bases). Germline CDR1 reads GTSNPN; CDR2 reads SVGIG (reference sequence). CDR3 size: 12 residues. The V and J ends lost 3 bases and 5 bases respectively, with 8 bases between them. CDR3 residues: CAWRGVHNEQFF. For the CDR3, the DNA is TGTGCCTGGAGAGGGGTCCACAATGAGCAGTTCTTC. Full variable domain (rest looked up from reference TRBV30 and TRBJ2-1): SQTIHQWPATLVQPVGSPLSLECTVEGTSNPNLYWYRQAAGRGLQLLFYSVGIGQISSEVPQNLSASRPQDRQFILSSKKLLLSDSGFYLCAWRGVHNEQFFGPGTRLTVL.

The chain employs TRBV7-6 and TRBJ2-1; 8 bases are a match to TRBD2. This CDR3 is 16 amino acids long. V dropped 1 base and J dropped 4; count of bases not matched to a gene: 6. The germline V gene encodes CDR1 SGHVS and CDR2 FNYEAQ. The CDR3 DNA reads TGTGCCAGCAGCTTAGTTCCAGCGGGGGAGTACAATGAGCAGTTCTTC. Its translation: CASSLVPAGEYNEQFF.

V is TRBV28 and J is TRBJ1-1; the match to TRBD1 covers 10 bases. V shed 7 bases and J 4 bases; nucleotides not matched to a gene: 6. The V gene's germline CDR1 is MDHEN and CDR2 SYDVKM. This CDR3 contains 14 residues. The CDR3 is CASTGTGVATEAFF. Here the CDR3 DNA reads TGTGCCAGCACAGGGACAGGGGTGGCCACTGAAGCTTTCTTT. Using reference TRBV28 and TRBJ1-1 for the parts outside the CDR3, the full variable domain is DVKVTQSSRYLVKRTGEKVFLECVQDMDHENMFWYRQDPGLGLRLIYFSYDVKMKEKGDIPEGYSVSREKKERFSLILESASTNQTSMYLCASTGTGVATEAFFGQGTRLTVV.

With regard to this clone: Lacking the conserved final phenylalanine or tryptophan, this CDR3 likely reflects a read error. The DNA is omitted, as the CDR3 cannot be located on it reliably, and the CDR3 follows TCRdb's listing. The chain combines TRBV2 with TRBJ1-1. Including both end residues, the CDR3 is 8 amino acids long. Germline V gene data show CDR1 as SNHLY and CDR2 as FYNNEI. CDR3 sequence: CASTGSVL.

V gene TRBV7-2 combines with J gene TRBJ2-7, with D possibly TRBD2 on 5 matching bases. Germline CDR1 and CDR2: SGHTA and FQGNSA. The germline V and J ends were trimmed by 0 bases and 9 bases, with 12 bases remaining between them. The CDR3 totals 13 residues. CDR3 in DNA: TGTGCCAGCAGCTTAGCTGAGGGCCGTGTGCAGTACTTC. Protein sequence: CASSLAEGRVQYF.

The chain links TRBV29-1 to TRBJ1-2; no reliable D call. This CDR3 spans 13 amino acids. Germline V lookup: CDR1 SQVTM, CDR2 ANQGSEA. V gave up 7 bases and J gave up 4 bases, with 16 bases separating them. The CDR3 region has the DNA TGCAGCGATATGGGCAGTCCCCTCTATGGCTACACCTTC. Its protein is CSDMGSPLYGYTF.

The rearrangement joins TRBV5-5 to TRBJ1-5; a possible D gene is TRBD1 (6 bases). Germline CDR1 SGHKS, CDR2 YYEKEE (reference sequence). This CDR3 is 15 amino acids long. V was trimmed by 0 bases and J by 4 bases, leaving 11 bases between them. DNA of the CDR3: TGTGCCAGCAGCTTGGAGGGGGTCCCAAATCAGCCCCAGCATTTT. Protein sequence: CASSLEGVPNQPQHF.

This chain uses TRBV19 with TRBJ1-3, with D maybe TRBD1 (6 bases). The CDR3 length is 13 residues. V was cut by 2 bases and J by 4 bases, with 6 bases left in between. In germline, CDR1 is LNHDA, CDR2 SQIVND (reference sequence). CDR3 protein: CASSIQGGNTIYF. The CDR3 bases are TGTGCCAGTAGTATACAGGGGGGAAACACCATATATTTT.

The chain couples TRBV10-3 to TRBJ1-2; 7 positions agree with TRBD1. Unmatched junction bases numbered 9, after V lost 6 bases and J lost 8 bases. The CDR3 runs to 13 residues. Germline V gives CDR1 ENHRY, CDR2 SYGVKD. DNA of the CDR3: TGTGCCATCAGCGATGGACAGGAGCGGGGCTACACCTTC. It translates to CAISDGQERGYTF.

This chain joins TRBV5-3 and TRBJ1-1, with D uncertain. TRBV5-3 is placed among ORFs of uncertain function. Trimming cost V 5 bases and J 1 base, with 6 bases left between them. CDR3 length: 12 residues. The CDR3 DNA is TGTGCCAGAAGACGGGGGAACACTGAAGCTTTCTTT. It translates to CARRRGNTEAFF.

J is TRBJ1-1 and V is TRBV19; 8 bases align to TRBD1. The germline CDR1 and CDR2 sequences are LNHDA and SQIVND (reference sequence). The CDR3 loop spans 13 amino acids. Trimming cost V 4 bases and J 5 bases; bases outside gene matches: 3. Written as DNA, the CDR3 is TGTGCCAGTAGTACCACAGGGGGTACTGAAGCTTTCTTT. Its protein product is CASSTTGGTEAFF.

The chain carries TRBV19 and TRBJ2-7; the D gene is possibly TRBD2 (6 bases). This CDR3 is 15 amino acids long. From germline, CDR1 is LNHDA and CDR2 SQIVND (reference sequence). The ends were cut back, 2 bases at V and 7 bases at J, with 18 bases in the middle. The CDR3 DNA is TGTGCCAGTAGTATATATCCAGGCGGGAAGAATGAGCAGTACTTC. Amino acids: CASSIYPGGKNEQYF.

The chain couples TRBV29-1 to TRBJ2-5; 9 bases agree with TRBD2. CDR1 SQVTM and CDR2 ANQGSEA come from the germline V gene. Unmatched junction bases numbered 8, after V lost 4 bases and J lost 2 bases. CDR3 length equals 15 residues. Here the CDR3 reads CSVGRLADLQETQYF. The CDR3 DNA follows: TGCAGCGTTGGGCGACTAGCGGACCTACAAGAGACCCAGTACTTC.

The chain has TRBV18 and TRBJ1-4; D is ambiguous. From germline, CDR1 is KGHSH and CDR2 LQKENI. The CDR3 loop spans 16 amino acids. V was clipped by 5 bases and J by 0 bases, with 13 bases between them. Here the CDR3 reads CASSSGTIATNEKLFF. The CDR3 DNA sequence: TGTGCCAGCTCATCGGGAACCATTGCAACTAATGAAAAACTGTTTTTT.

This chain links TRBV19 with TRBJ2-7, with 9 bases lining up with TRBD1. The CDR3 runs to 15 residues. The J segment lost 0 bases and the V segment lost 7 bases, leaving 7 bases of the junction unmatched. Looked up from germline, CDR1 is LNHDA and CDR2 is SQIVND (reference sequence). CDR3 bases: TGTGCCAGTACCCCCGGGACAGGGATCTCCTACGAGCAGTACTTC. As protein: CASTPGTGISYEQYF.

The chain carries TRBV6-6 and TRBJ1-5, with D possibly TRBD1 on 5 matching bases. V dropped 6 bases and J dropped 5 bases, with 14 bases sitting between them. Germline loops: CDR1 MNHNY, CDR2 SVGAGI (reference sequence). This CDR3 contains 14 residues. The CDR3 loop reads CASRPSGGDQPQHF. CDR3 in DNA: TGTGCCAGCAGACCCTCCGGGGGGGATCAGCCCCAGCATTTT.

The chain joins TRBV7-8 to TRBJ2-1, with D uncertain. V was pared by 0 bases and J by 0 bases, with 12 bases between. This CDR3 has 17 residues. Germline CDR1 is SGHVS and CDR2 is FQNEAQ. The CDR3: CASSLALDWSSYNEQFF. The DNA of the CDR3 is TGTGCCAGCAGCTTAGCGCTTGACTGGAGCTCCTACAATGAGCAGTTCTTC.

A note on this clone: Other DNA sequences in this sample translate to the same CDR3. The chain carries TRBV5-1 and TRBJ2-7; D is possibly TRBD1 (6 bases). Trimming stripped 4 bases from V and 1 base from J, with 9 bases between. This CDR3 has 13 residues. Germline loops: CDR1 SGHRS, CDR2 YFSETQ. The CDR3 sequence: CASSLDRSYEQYF. CDR3 DNA sequence: TGCGCCAGCAGCCTAGACAGGTCCTACGAGCAGTACTTC.

The chain carries TRBV29-1 and TRBJ1-1; D is perhaps TRBD1 (5 bases). V was trimmed by 0 bases and J by 12 bases, leaving 11 bases between them. The germline CDR1 and CDR2 sequences are SQVTM and ANQGSEA. The CDR3 runs to 11 residues. The CDR3 nucleotides are TGCAGCGTTGAAGACAGGGACTTAACTTTCTTT. Translation: CSVEDRDLTFF.

The gene calls are TRBV5-6 and TRBJ2-7; 7 bases map to TRBD1. The CDR3 loop spans 15 amino acids. Germline loops: CDR1 SGHDT, CDR2 YYEEEE. V lost 5 bases to trimming and J lost 0 bases; unmatched junction nucleotides: 8. DNA for the CDR3: TGTGCCAGCAGAACAACAGGGGATAGCTCCTACGAGCAGTACTTC. Translation gives CASRTTGDSSYEQYF.

The chain recombines TRBV6-5 with TRBJ2-2; tentative D call: TRBD1 (6 bases). The CDR3 extends over 16 amino acids. Between the trimmed V and J ends, which lost 4 bases and 0 bases, there was a span of 12 bases. Germline CDR1 is MNHEY and CDR2 is SVGAGI. CDR3 nucleotides: TGTGCCAGCAGTTCTACCGGGACAACGAACACCGGGGAGCTGTTTTTT. Translation: CASSSTGTTNTGELFF.

This sequence joins TRBV19 and TRBJ1-1, with D perhaps TRBD1 (5 bases). Per the germline V gene, CDR1 is LNHDA and CDR2 is SQIVND (reference sequence). V was shortened by 5 bases and J by 6 bases, with 13 bases between the two germline ends. This CDR3 has 13 residues. Here the CDR3 DNA reads TGTGCCAGTAGTCCGCAGGGCATCCCTGAAGCTTTCTTT. Translation: CASSPQGIPEAFF.

The J gene is TRBJ1-3, the V gene TRBV10-1, with TRBD1 matching 7 bases. The germline CDR1 and CDR2 sequences are WNHNN and SYGVQD (reference sequence). Trimming at V came to 8 bases and at J to 2 bases, leaving 3 bases not matched to a gene. The CDR3 runs to 13 residues. Written as DNA, the CDR3 is TGCGCCAGCCAGACAGGGACTGGAAACACCATATATTTT. Translation gives CASQTGTGNTIYF.

The DNA of the CDR3 is TGCGCCAGCAGCCATGAACCTCCAGGGATCCAAACCCAGTTCTTC. It translates to CASSHEPPGIQTQFF. The rearrangement joins TRBV4-1 to TRBJ2-1, with D possibly being TRBD1 (5 bases). Germline V gene sequence: CDR1 MGHRA, CDR2 YSYEKL. The V gene lost 3 bases and the J gene lost 13 bases, with 22 bases spanning the gap. CDR3 size: 15 residues.